The sample holds one count of the clone carrying this T cell receptor beta chain. The V gene end was trimmed by 3 bases and the J gene end by 6 bases; junction bases not matched to a gene: 5. The CDR3 covers 14 residues. Germline CDR1 GTSNPN, CDR2 SVGIG (reference sequence). The data were taken from a study of blood T cell repertoires in COVID-19. Study-wide context: Samples came from the United States, Italy and Spain, spanning acute and convalescent COVID-19. T cells, B-cell-depleted T cells, or PBMCs provided the cDNA or gDNA that served as material.

Per the authors' pipeline: Using reference gene primer amplification, nucleated cell counts were estimated. Sequencing used immunoSEQ multiplex PCR; TCRdb keeps in-frame clones, though not all of them. The V and J calls and the clone size are those of that table, but D and trimming were determined from the DNA. The sample shows roughly 86,000 clones, approximately 86% of them seen only once. This chain connects TRBV30 to TRBJ2-3; 11 bases fit TRBD2. The sequenced material came from peripheral blood. The TCR originated in a man aged 40-50 years with acute or convalescent COVID-19. The CDR3 nucleotides are TGTGCCTGGAGACTAGCGGGGGCCGGGGATACGCAGTATTTT. It yields the protein CAWRLAGAGDTQYF.